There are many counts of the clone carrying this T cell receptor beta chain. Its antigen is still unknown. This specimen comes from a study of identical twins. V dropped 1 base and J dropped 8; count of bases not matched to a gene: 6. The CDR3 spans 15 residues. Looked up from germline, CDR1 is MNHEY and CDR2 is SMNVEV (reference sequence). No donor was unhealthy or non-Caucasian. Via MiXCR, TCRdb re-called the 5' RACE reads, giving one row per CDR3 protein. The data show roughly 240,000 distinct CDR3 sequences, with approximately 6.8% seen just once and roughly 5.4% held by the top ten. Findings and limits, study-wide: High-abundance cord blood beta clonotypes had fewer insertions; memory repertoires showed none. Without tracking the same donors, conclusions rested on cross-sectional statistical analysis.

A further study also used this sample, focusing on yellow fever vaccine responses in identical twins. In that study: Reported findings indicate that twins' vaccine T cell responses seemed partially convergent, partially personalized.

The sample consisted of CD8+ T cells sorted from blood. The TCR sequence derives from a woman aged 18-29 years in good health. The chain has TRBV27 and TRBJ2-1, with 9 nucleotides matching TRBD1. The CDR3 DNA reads TGTGCCAGCAGTTTATTGGGACAGGGTCGGGATGAGCAGTTCTTC. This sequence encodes CASSLLGQGRDEQFF.